Sequencing of this T cell receptor beta chain was carried out in a study of blood T cell repertoires in COVID-19. Study context: The analysed material was cDNA or gDNA that came from T cells, B-cell-depleted T cells, or PBMCs.

Trimming shortened V by 6 bases and J by 0 bases, and 11 bases separated the two germline ends. This CDR3 spans 15 amino acids. The germline V gene encodes CDR1 SNHLY and CDR2 FYNNEI. In the authors' methods: Estimates of nucleated cell counts were drawn from the amplification of reference gene primers. Assay used: immunoSEQ multiplex PCR; TCRdb lists only in-frame clones, some missing. That table furnishes V, J and clone size, whereas the DNA furnished D and trimming. Of 380,000 or so clones in the sample, more than 80% were seen once. Sequenced: peripheral blood. The TCR sequence derives from a man aged 35-49 years with acute or convalescent COVID-19. The gene calls are TRBV2 and TRBJ1-4; the D gene is possibly TRBD1 (6 bases). The chain's CDR3 is CASRPRTATNEKLFF. The CDR3 DNA reads as TGTGCCAGCAGACCCAGGACAGCAACTAATGAAAAACTGTTTTTT.